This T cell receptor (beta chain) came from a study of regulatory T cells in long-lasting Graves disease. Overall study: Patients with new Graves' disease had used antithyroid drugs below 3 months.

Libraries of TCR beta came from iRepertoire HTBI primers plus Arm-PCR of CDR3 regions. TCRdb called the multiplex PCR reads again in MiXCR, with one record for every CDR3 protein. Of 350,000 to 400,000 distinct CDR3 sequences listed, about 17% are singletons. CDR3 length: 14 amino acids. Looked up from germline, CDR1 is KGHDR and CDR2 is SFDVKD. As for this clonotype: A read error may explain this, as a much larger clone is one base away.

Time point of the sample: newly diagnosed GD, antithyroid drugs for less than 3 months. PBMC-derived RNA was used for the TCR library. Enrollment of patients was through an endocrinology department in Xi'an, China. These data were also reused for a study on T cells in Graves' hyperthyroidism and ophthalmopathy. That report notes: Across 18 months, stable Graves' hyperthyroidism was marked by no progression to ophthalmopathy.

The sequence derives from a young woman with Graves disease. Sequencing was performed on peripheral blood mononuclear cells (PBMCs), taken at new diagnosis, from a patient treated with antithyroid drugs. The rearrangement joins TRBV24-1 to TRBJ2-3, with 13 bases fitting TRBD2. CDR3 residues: CATGTSGNTGTQYF. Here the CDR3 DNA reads TGTGCCACCGGGACTAGCGGGAACACAGGTACGCAGTATTTT.